This section outlines one T cell receptor (beta chain) sequence together with its context. This clone's antigen is unknown. The input lacks base qualities; no much larger clone sits a single base away. TCRbeta CDR3 regions were amplified from genomic DNA using the immunoSEQ Assay, a bias-controlled multiplex PCR. As for the original processing: Nucleated cell counts per sample were estimated from amplification of reference gene primers within the assay. To quantify the absolute abundance of each unique TCRbeta CDR3 rearrangement, sequence reads were collapsed and filtered. Productive Simpson clonality was computed per sample as the square root of Simpson's diversity index over productive rearrangements. TCRdb re-hosts the immuneACCESS table, in-frame sequences only. Its copies lack some clones; in the studies checked, an unresolved V gene accounts for under half of them, and the cause for the rest is not known. For V, J and clone size, that table is used; D and trimming come from the DNA. In all, the sample holds approximately 260,000 clones, and around 88% of those were seen once. The ten top clones hold about 1.2% of the sample.

These data come from a study of blood T cell repertoires in COVID-19 (dated by TCRdb to 2018 to 2020). Notes on the research overall: Samples from collaborators originated in the United States, Italy and Spain and spanned both the acute and convalescent phases of COVID-19. Samples came from the ongoing ImmuneRACE study (first 160 participants) plus 1,254 subjects from 6 global collaborators. Subjects who had been exposed to COVID-19, were actively infected with it, or had recovered from it provided the deeply sampled blood TCRbeta repertoires that made up the dataset. HLA class I and class II types, where available, came from metadata supplied by the sample provider rather than from assay-based typing. The repertoires were made available in a free public database intended to serve as a resource for research on the immune response to SARS-CoV-2. Sample metadata almost always included a de-identified subject ID, COVID-19 status, age in years and sex. The material from the prospective study consisted of cDNA or gDNA derived from T cells, B-cell-depleted T cells, or PBMCs. Results the study describes overall, beyond this receptor: Clinical and demographic metadata were provided uncurated, with the amount varying by source and participant.

The CDR3 has 16 amino acids, counting the end cysteine and phenylalanine. CDR3 DNA only is kept here, 48 bases in frame from base 1. V has 3 bases trimmed and J has 2 bases trimmed; junction bases matching no gene number 10. CDR1 and CDR2, looked up from the germline V gene (reference sequence), are LGHDT and YNNKEL. Enrolling through a virtual design, the prospective study's participants ranged in age from roughly 18 to 95 years and lived across approximately 25 United States geographic areas. In the prospective study, participants were assigned to cohorts based on the clinical history participants reported in a screening survey and a study questionnaire. Mobile phlebotomists in the prospective study collected whole blood, serum and a nasopharyngeal or oropharyngeal swab from every participant. Over an approximately 2-month period, participants in the prospective study had the option of providing additional blood draws and questionnaires. Blood samples from the prospective study were shipped frozen or at room temperature prior to DNA extraction.

The sample was PBMCs or T cells enriched from blood (not recorded which). This TCR derives from a woman aged 40 to 55 with acute COVID-19. This chain is built from TRBV3-1 (or the pseudogene TRBV3-2) and TRBJ2-7; TRBD1 matches 7 bases in the middle. The base sequence is TGTGCCAGCAGCCAGGGCCTGAGGGACAGAGCCTACGAGCAGTACTTC. This sequence encodes CASSQGLRDRAYEQYF.